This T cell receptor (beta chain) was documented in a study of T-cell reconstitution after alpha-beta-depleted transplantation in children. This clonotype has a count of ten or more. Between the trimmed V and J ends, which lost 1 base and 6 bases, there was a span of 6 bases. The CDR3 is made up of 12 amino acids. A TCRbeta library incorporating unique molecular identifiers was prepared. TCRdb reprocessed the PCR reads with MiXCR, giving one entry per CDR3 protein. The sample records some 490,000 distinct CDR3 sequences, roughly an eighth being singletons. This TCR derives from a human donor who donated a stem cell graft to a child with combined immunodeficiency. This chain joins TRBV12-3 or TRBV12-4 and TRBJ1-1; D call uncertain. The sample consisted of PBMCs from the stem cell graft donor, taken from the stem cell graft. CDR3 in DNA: TGTGCCAGCAGTTTAGGCAGAGCTGAAGCTTTCTTT. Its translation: CASSLGRAEAFF.